These T cell receptor beta chains were read from a single sample in a study of T cells in localized non-small cell lung cancer. Here immunoSEQ multiplex PCR was the method, and the copy in TCRdb shows in-frame clones only, minus some. The sample carries more than 30,000 clones, nearly 90% recorded once. Sample: peripheral blood mononuclear cells, taken before any cancer treatment. The source is a woman aged 40-70 years with stage III lung adenocarcinoma. CDR3s include the opening cysteine and the closing phenylalanine or tryptophan. The order of the fields is J gene, V gene, D gene, CDR3 protein. D genes are given only for firm matches.

TRBJ1-1	TRBV5-1	.	CASSLSSREGSVEAFF
TRBJ1-5	TRBV2	.	CASSLRGGTDQPQHF
TRBJ2-1	TRBV15	.	CATTPTQGQSDEQFF
TRBJ2-7	TRBV2	TRBD1	CASSEDRASHEQYF
TRBJ1-3	TRBV6-5	.	CASSYSKRSNTIYF
TRBJ2-7	TRBV5-4	TRBD1	CASSPGQGKGSSYEQYF
TRBJ2-7	TRBV2	.	CASSETHEQYF
TRBJ2-1	TRBV5-1	.	CASSPGEGVYNEQFF
TRBJ1-1	TRBV11-2	TRBD1	CASSFTGGDPEAFF
TRBJ2-7	TRBV5-1	TRBD2	CASSLVLASSYEQYF
TRBJ2-1	TRBV4-2	TRBD2	CASSQSGGAYNEQFF
TRBJ2-7	TRBV5-1	TRBD2	CASSGTSGSEGDEQYF
TRBJ1-5	TRBV5-1	.	CASSFKGSNQPQHF
TRBJ2-7	TRBV7-7	TRBD1	CASSLGQGTGYEQYF
TRBJ2-1	TRBV2	TRBD2	CASSASREGYNEQFF
TRBJ2-1	TRBV6-1	TRBD2	CASSEAELAPYNEQFF
TRBJ1-1	TRBV28	.	CASSLFQGYGGAFF
TRBJ1-2	TRBV5-8	TRBD1	CASSLIPTGRHYGYTF
TRBJ1-4	TRBV27	.	CASSTKGATNEKLFF
TRBJ2-3	TRBV9	.	CASSGRPSTDTQYF
TRBJ2-3	TRBV28	TRBD2	CASRTSGGVGTQYF
TRBJ2-6	TRBV11-3	.	CASSLGSGSVAGANVLTF
TRBJ2-1	TRBV2	TRBD2	CASRTSGGYNEQFF
TRBJ2-5	TRBV11-2	.	CASSLGAGGTQETQYF
TRBJ2-3	TRBV7-9	.	CASSSTDTDTQYF
TRBJ1-4	TRBV5-1	.	CASSLGPGSEKLFF
.	TRBV6-4	.	CASSVPRVPFYEQYF
TRBJ2-3	TRBV5-6	.	CASSAPWTLGTDTQYF
TRBJ2-2	TRBV7-6	.	CASSWGLQGAGELFF
TRBJ1-1	TRBV7-8	.	CASSYPGAKAFF
TRBJ2-7	TRBV7-9	.	CASSLGSNLSGRIYEQYF
TRBJ1-3	TRBV7-6	TRBD1	CASSQGQGLNGNTIYF
TRBJ2-3	TRBV18	.	CASSQASASTDTQYF
TRBJ2-1	TRBV4-3	TRBD2	CASSPQRGAYNEQFF
TRBJ1-2	TRBV28	.	CASTHGRGGNYGYTF
TRBJ1-5	TRBV7-8	.	CASSLNKGVRSNQPQHF
TRBJ2-1	TRBV27	TRBD2	CASHSWRETSYNEQFF
TRBJ1-2	TRBV7-9	.	CASSPPRDTSFGYTF
TRBJ1-4	TRBV6-1	.	CASSEGSGGFNEKLFF